Listed below are T cell receptor beta chains from one sample, sequenced in a study of blood T cell repertoires in COVID-19. Clones were read by immunoSEQ multiplex PCR, and TCRdb kept only the in-frame ones, dropping some. The sample lists roughly 210,000 clones; 87% were seen once. Sequences were obtained from PBMCs or T cells enriched from blood (not recorded which). The receptors derive from a man younger than 40 in a cohort exposed to, infected with or recovered from COVID-19 (not recorded which). Each CDR3 is given with its conserved first and last residue. Each record gives: V gene, D gene, J gene, CDR3 length, clone size, CDR3 DNA, CDR3 protein. A D gene is named only where the DNA matches it firmly. A clone size is listed for some rows: how often the clone was seen (once, few, many), or a class if it is expanded.

V gene: TRBV2
D gene: NA
J gene: TRBJ1-5
CDR3 length: 14
clone size: NA
CDR3 DNA: TGTGCCAGCAGTCCCCTAGTTGGCAATCAGCCCCAGCATTTT
CDR3 protein: CASSPLVGNQPQHF

V gene: TRBV6-5
D gene: TRBD2
J gene: TRBJ2-7
CDR3 length: 14
clone size: NA
CDR3 DNA: TGTGCCAGCAGTTATGGCGGGAGAAGCTACGAGCAGTACTTC
CDR3 protein: CASSYGGRSYEQYF

V gene: TRBV7-2
D gene: NA
J gene: TRBJ1-2
CDR3 length: 16
clone size: few
CDR3 DNA: TGTGCCAGCAGCTTAGCGCAGAGGCAGAATAACTATGGCTACACCTTC
CDR3 protein: CASSLAQRQNNYGYTF

V gene: TRBV1
D gene: NA
J gene: TRBJ2-1
CDR3 length: 17
clone size: NA
CDR3 DNA: TGCACCAGCACCACGGGTTGTCTAGCGGGAGGATTGAGTGAGCAGTTCTTC
CDR3 protein: CTSTTGCLAGGLSEQFF

V gene: TRBV5-3
D gene: TRBD2
J gene: TRBJ2-3
CDR3 length: 13
clone size: NA
CDR3 DNA: TGTGCTTGCGTAGACGGGAGGACAGATACGCAGTATTTT
CDR3 protein: CACVDGRTDTQYF

V gene: TRBV6-5
D gene: NA
J gene: TRBJ2-7
CDR3 length: 13
clone size: NA
CDR3 DNA: TGTGCCAGCAGTTACGGGGGCTCTTCCGAGCAGTACTTC
CDR3 protein: CASSYGGSSEQYF

V gene: TRBV6-2/TRBV6-3
D gene: TRBD2
J gene: TRBJ2-7
CDR3 length: 14
clone size: NA
CDR3 DNA: TGTGCCAGCAGTTACGGACTAGCGGGATGGGAGCAGTACTTC
CDR3 protein: CASSYGLAGWEQYF

V gene: TRBV5-6
D gene: TRBD2
J gene: TRBJ2-7
CDR3 length: 16
clone size: NA
CDR3 DNA: TGTGCCAGCAGCTTCGTTAGGACTAGCGGCGGCTACGAGCAGTACTTC
CDR3 protein: CASSFVRTSGGYEQYF

V gene: TRBV7-2
D gene: TRBD2
J gene: TRBJ2-5
CDR3 length: 18
clone size: NA
CDR3 DNA: TGTGCCAGCAGCCCCCGACTAGCGGGAGTAGCAGAGAAAGAGACCCAGTACTTC
CDR3 protein: CASSPRLAGVAEKETQYF

V gene: TRBV24-1
D gene: NA
J gene: TRBJ1-5
CDR3 length: 17
clone size: NA
CDR3 DNA: TGTGCCACCAGTGATGATACAGGTGAATATAGCAATCAGCCCCAGCATTTT
CDR3 protein: CATSDDTGEYSNQPQHF

V gene: TRBV24-1
D gene: NA
J gene: TRBJ1-5
CDR3 length: 16
clone size: NA
CDR3 DNA: TGTGCCACCAGTGACCCGAGGGCGTCCCCAAATCAGCCCCAGCATTTT
CDR3 protein: CATSDPRASPNQPQHF

V gene: TRBV9
D gene: NA
J gene: TRBJ2-7
CDR3 length: 14
clone size: once
CDR3 DNA: TGTGCCAGCAGCGTAGTTCCTAGCTCCTACGAGCAGTACTTC
CDR3 protein: CASSVVPSSYEQYF

V gene: TRBV2
D gene: NA
J gene: TRBJ1-1
CDR3 length: 14
clone size: NA
CDR3 DNA: TGTGCCAGCAGTGAACCAGTGGGGCGCACTGAAGCTTTCTTT
CDR3 protein: CASSEPVGRTEAFF

V gene: TRBV6-1
D gene: TRBD1
J gene: TRBJ2-6
CDR3 length: 17
clone size: NA
CDR3 DNA: TGTGCCAGCAGTGTGGGACAGGGGAGTGCTGGGGCCAACGTCCTGACTTTC
CDR3 protein: CASSVGQGSAGANVLTF

V gene: TRBV3-1/TRBV3-2
D gene: TRBD1
J gene: TRBJ2-7
CDR3 length: 15
clone size: NA
CDR3 DNA: TGTGCCAGCAGCCTCGGGACAGGTGGGACCTACGAGCAGTACTTC
CDR3 protein: CASSLGTGGTYEQYF

V gene: TRBV9
D gene: TRBD1
J gene: TRBJ1-2
CDR3 length: 21
clone size: NA
CDR3 DNA: TGTGCCAGCAGCGTAGCGGGGACAGGCTTTAAGGGGCCCTATTTTAACTATGGCTACACCTTC
CDR3 protein: CASSVAGTGFKGPYFNYGYTF

V gene: TRBV29-1
D gene: TRBD1
J gene: TRBJ2-1
CDR3 length: 14
clone size: NA
CDR3 DNA: TGCAGCGCTGTAACAGGGGGCTCCTACAATGAGCAGTTCTTC
CDR3 protein: CSAVTGGSYNEQFF

V gene: TRBV15
D gene: NA
J gene: TRBJ1-2
CDR3 length: 15
clone size: once
CDR3 DNA: TGTGCCACCAGCAGTAGGACAGAAGCTAACTATGGCTACACCTTC
CDR3 protein: CATSSRTEANYGYTF